The rows below give T cell receptor beta chains drawn from one sample of a study of OX40 agonist ivuxolimab in advanced cancers. Method: immunoSEQ multiplex PCR; TCRdb's copy keeps in-frame clones and lacks some. The sample contains tens of thousands of clones, around 90% of which appear only once. Sequencing was performed on CD4+ or CD8+ T cells sorted from blood, taken in a trial of the OX40 agonist ivuxolimab. Receptors originate from an adult with an advanced solid tumor such as melanoma, head and neck, liver or kidney cancer. The CDR3 runs from the conserved cysteine through the conserved F or W. The D gene is left open where the match is weak. Part of the rows lack a size; the others show once, few, many or a class for expanded clones.

CDR3 DNA: TGTGCCAGCAGTGAATACGGAGGGGCACCGAACACTGAAGCTTTCTTT
CDR3 protein: CASSEYGGAPNTEAFF
clone size: NA
J gene: TRBJ1-1
V gene: TRBV6-1
D gene: NA

CDR3 DNA: TGCGCCAGCAGCTTAGTTGGGGCAGGGTCACAAGAGACCCAGTACTTC
CDR3 protein: CASSLVGAGSQETQYF
clone size: once
J gene: TRBJ2-5
V gene: TRBV5-1
D gene: NA

CDR3 DNA: TGTGCCATCAGTGAACCGAAGGACAGGGGGCACGAGCAGTACTTC
CDR3 protein: CAISEPKDRGHEQYF
clone size: NA
J gene: TRBJ2-7
V gene: TRBV10-3
D gene: TRBD1

CDR3 DNA: TGTGCCAGCAGTTACTCAGGGACAGGGATCCACGAGCAGTACTTC
CDR3 protein: CASSYSGTGIHEQYF
clone size: NA
J gene: TRBJ2-7
V gene: TRBV6-6
D gene: TRBD1

CDR3 DNA: TGTGCCAGCAGCGGTGTCAGGGGGCAGGCAGATACGCAGTATTTT
CDR3 protein: CASSGVRGQADTQYF
clone size: few
J gene: TRBJ2-3
V gene: TRBV7-2
D gene: TRBD1

CDR3 DNA: TGCGCCAGCAGTGATGCCGGACAGGGTGGGAATCAGCCCCAGCATTTT
CDR3 protein: CASSDAGQGGNQPQHF
clone size: NA
J gene: TRBJ1-5
V gene: TRBV10-2
D gene: TRBD1

CDR3 DNA: TGTGCCAGCAGAGCAGCGGTTCCCGGCGAGCAGTTCTTC
CDR3 protein: CASRAAVPGEQFF
clone size: NA
J gene: TRBJ2-1
V gene: TRBV27
D gene: NA

CDR3 DNA: TGTGCCAGCATGGGCTTTTCTGGAAACACCATATATTTT
CDR3 protein: CASMGFSGNTIYF
clone size: NA
J gene: TRBJ1-3
V gene: TRBV25-1
D gene: NA

CDR3 DNA: TGTGCCAGCAGCCGGACTAGAAGTCTGACCCAGTACTTC
CDR3 protein: CASSRTRSLTQYF
clone size: NA
J gene: TRBJ2-5
V gene: TRBV5-8
D gene: TRBD2

CDR3 DNA: TGTGCCAGCAGCTTGGAATTAGACCTGAATACGCAGTATTTT
CDR3 protein: CASSLELDLNTQYF
clone size: NA
J gene: TRBJ2-3
V gene: TRBV5-8
D gene: NA

CDR3 DNA: TGTGCCAGCAGCCCCAGGGGAGCGGGAGGGCCCCACGAGCAGTACTTC
CDR3 protein: CASSPRGAGGPHEQYF
clone size: NA
J gene: TRBJ2-7
V gene: TRBV11-3
D gene: TRBD2

CDR3 DNA: TGTGCCAGCAGCTTCCGGGACAGGGTCGGAGAGACCCAGTACTTC
CDR3 protein: CASSFRDRVGETQYF
clone size: once
J gene: TRBJ2-5
V gene: TRBV7-9
D gene: TRBD1

CDR3 DNA: TGCGCCAGCAGCGGATTAGCGGGAGTCCTCGATGAGCAGTTCTTC
CDR3 protein: CASSGLAGVLDEQFF
clone size: NA
J gene: TRBJ2-1
V gene: TRBV5-1
D gene: TRBD2

CDR3 DNA: TGTGCCAGCAGTTTTGAGGCGGATAGCACAGATACGCAGTATTTT
CDR3 protein: CASSFEADSTDTQYF
clone size: NA
J gene: TRBJ2-3
V gene: TRBV27
D gene: NA

CDR3 DNA: TGTGCCACCAGCAGAGGACAGGGGGCGGAGAAGCCCCAGCATTTT
CDR3 protein: CATSRGQGAEKPQHF
clone size: NA
J gene: TRBJ1-5
V gene: TRBV15
D gene: TRBD1

CDR3 DNA: TGTGCCACAAATCGTGGACGGGGAGATCAGCCCCAGCATTTT
CDR3 protein: CATNRGRGDQPQHF
clone size: NA
J gene: TRBJ1-5
V gene: TRBV10-3
D gene: NA

CDR3 DNA: TGTGCCAGTAGTACCGGGACGGATAATAATGAAAAACTGTTTTTT
CDR3 protein: CASSTGTDNNEKLFF
clone size: NA
J gene: TRBJ1-4
V gene: TRBV19
D gene: NA

CDR3 DNA: TGTGCCAGCTCACCACCGACTAGCGGGAGGATAGGCAATGAGCAGTTCTTC
CDR3 protein: CASSPPTSGRIGNEQFF
clone size: NA
J gene: TRBJ2-1
V gene: TRBV18
D gene: TRBD2

CDR3 DNA: TGTGCCAGCAGCCTAACTAGCGGGAGGCGCACCGGGGAGCTGTTTTTT
CDR3 protein: CASSLTSGRRTGELFF
clone size: NA
J gene: TRBJ2-2
V gene: TRBV11-3
D gene: TRBD2

CDR3 DNA: TGTGCCAGCAGCAGACCGGGCTACGAGCAGTACTTC
CDR3 protein: CASSRPGYEQYF
clone size: once
J gene: TRBJ2-7
V gene: TRBV19
D gene: NA

CDR3 DNA: TGTGCCAGCAGACACGGCTATGGCTACACCTTC
CDR3 protein: CASRHGYGYTF
clone size: NA
J gene: TRBJ1-2
V gene: TRBV2
D gene: NA

CDR3 DNA: TGTGCCAGTAGTATTAGGGGGCGGATGAACACTGAAGCTTTCTTT
CDR3 protein: CASSIRGRMNTEAFF
clone size: NA
J gene: TRBJ1-1
V gene: TRBV19
D gene: TRBD1

CDR3 DNA: TGTGCCAGCAGCTTCTCGCGAGACGCCCCCGCGGATACGCAGTATTTT
CDR3 protein: CASSFSRDAPADTQYF
clone size: NA
J gene: TRBJ2-3
V gene: TRBV7-9
D gene: NA

CDR3 DNA: TGTGCCAGCAGTCCAACCGGGACAGGTAACACCGGGGAGCTGTTTTTT
CDR3 protein: CASSPTGTGNTGELFF
clone size: NA
J gene: TRBJ2-2
V gene: TRBV27
D gene: TRBD1

CDR3 DNA: TGCAGCGTTGTTAGGGCGACCGGGGAGCTGTTTTTT
CDR3 protein: CSVVRATGELFF
clone size: NA
J gene: TRBJ2-2
V gene: TRBV29-1
D gene: NA

CDR3 DNA: TGCGCCAGCAGCCAACCGGCACGCCCAGGGCAAGAGACCCAGTACTTC
CDR3 protein: CASSQPARPGQETQYF
clone size: NA
J gene: TRBJ2-5
V gene: TRBV4-1
D gene: NA

CDR3 DNA: TGCGCCAGCAGTCAGGGCCCCGGGGCAACTGAAGCTTTCTTT
CDR3 protein: CASSQGPGATEAFF
clone size: NA
J gene: TRBJ1-1
V gene: TRBV10-1
D gene: NA

CDR3 DNA: TGTGCCAGCAGCCCGACTACCAGCACAGATACGCAGTATTTT
CDR3 protein: CASSPTTSTDTQYF
clone size: NA
J gene: TRBJ2-3
V gene: TRBV2
D gene: NA

CDR3 DNA: TGTGCCAGCAGTAGGGACCCCGCTTGGGAGACCCAGTACTTC
CDR3 protein: CASSRDPAWETQYF
clone size: NA
J gene: TRBJ2-5
V gene: TRBV6-1
D gene: NA

CDR3 DNA: TGTGCCAGCAGTTTCGGACAGGGGGCCAAAAACATTCAGTACTTC
CDR3 protein: CASSFGQGAKNIQYF
clone size: NA
J gene: TRBJ2-4
V gene: TRBV25-1
D gene: TRBD1

CDR3 DNA: TGTGCCAGCAGCCCAGCGGGAGGGGACACCGGGGAGCTGTTTTTT
CDR3 protein: CASSPAGGDTGELFF
clone size: NA
J gene: TRBJ2-2
V gene: TRBV7-2
D gene: TRBD2

CDR3 DNA: TGTGCCAGCAGCTCGAGACAGGGGAAGGATGAGCAGTACTTC
CDR3 protein: CASSSRQGKDEQYF
clone size: once
J gene: TRBJ2-7
V gene: TRBV7-9
D gene: TRBD1

CDR3 DNA: TGTGCCACCACCCTAGCGGGAGGGGGTAATGAGCAGTTCTTC
CDR3 protein: CATTLAGGGNEQFF
clone size: few
J gene: TRBJ2-1
V gene: TRBV2
D gene: TRBD2

CDR3 DNA: TGTGCCAGCAGCCCCCAGGGGACGGAAGAGACCCAGTACTTC
CDR3 protein: CASSPQGTEETQYF
clone size: NA
J gene: TRBJ2-5
V gene: TRBV7-9
D gene: NA

CDR3 DNA: TGCGCCAGCAGCGAGGGACAGGGGCCCTACGAGCAGTACTTC
CDR3 protein: CASSEGQGPYEQYF
clone size: NA
J gene: TRBJ2-7
V gene: TRBV10-1
D gene: TRBD1

CDR3 DNA: TGTGCCTGGAGTACACGAGATACGCAGTATTTT
CDR3 protein: CAWSTRDTQYF
clone size: NA
J gene: TRBJ2-3
V gene: TRBV30
D gene: NA

CDR3 DNA: TGCGCCAGCAGTGAGATGGGGAGCATAACCAACGAGCAGTACTTC
CDR3 protein: CASSEMGSITNEQYF
clone size: NA
J gene: TRBJ2-7
V gene: TRBV10-2
D gene: NA

CDR3 DNA: TGTGCCAGCAGCCCCAGGACTAGCGGGAGTTTTCCTTTCTTC
CDR3 protein: CASSPRTSGSFPFF
clone size: NA
J gene: TRBJ2-1
V gene: TRBV11-3
D gene: TRBD2

CDR3 DNA: TGTGCCAGCAAGGGGCAAGGGGCGACCTACGAGCAGTACTTC
CDR3 protein: CASKGQGATYEQYF
clone size: once
J gene: TRBJ2-7
V gene: TRBV6-1
D gene: NA

CDR3 DNA: TGTGCCTGGAGTGTTGGTTCGCGGGACCTGGAAGATACGCAGTATTTT
CDR3 protein: CAWSVGSRDLEDTQYF
clone size: once
J gene: TRBJ2-3
V gene: TRBV30
D gene: NA

CDR3 DNA: TGTGCCAGCTCACCCGGTGCCCCGGGACAGGGCTCCTCATATGGCTACACCTTC
CDR3 protein: CASSPGAPGQGSSYGYTF
clone size: NA
J gene: TRBJ1-2
V gene: TRBV18
D gene: TRBD1

CDR3 DNA: TGCGCCAGCAGTGATCGGACTAGCGCAGCAGATACGCAGTATTTT
CDR3 protein: CASSDRTSAADTQYF
clone size: NA
J gene: TRBJ2-3
V gene: TRBV10-1
D gene: TRBD2

CDR3 DNA: TGCGCCAGCAGAGACAGGGGCTGGCCTAATAATTCACCCCTCCACTTT
CDR3 protein: CASRDRGWPNNSPLHF
clone size: NA
J gene: TRBJ1-6
V gene: TRBV10-2
D gene: TRBD1

CDR3 DNA: TGTGCCAGTAGTACGTCCGGGACAGGGGGCACCTACGAGCAGTACTTC
CDR3 protein: CASSTSGTGGTYEQYF
clone size: NA
J gene: TRBJ2-7
V gene: TRBV19
D gene: TRBD1

CDR3 DNA: TGTGCCAGCAGTTTGTCTCCTCGGGTCCGAGTAGGCTACACCTTC
CDR3 protein: CASSLSPRVRVGYTF
clone size: once
J gene: TRBJ1-2
V gene: TRBV27
D gene: NA

CDR3 DNA: TGTGCCAGCGGGAAGACAGGGGCCGACGAGCAGTACTTC
CDR3 protein: CASGKTGADEQYF
clone size: NA
J gene: TRBJ2-7
V gene: TRBV6-1
D gene: TRBD1

CDR3 DNA: TGTGCCAGCTCGCGGAGTAGACAGGGGGCCTACAATGAGCAGTTCTTC
CDR3 protein: CASSRSRQGAYNEQFF
clone size: NA
J gene: TRBJ2-1
V gene: TRBV18
D gene: TRBD1

CDR3 DNA: TGTGCCAGCAGCCAATCCCTCACCACTTACAGGCAGATGACCTACGAGCAGTACTTC
CDR3 protein: CASSQSLTTYRQMTYEQYF
clone size: few
J gene: TRBJ2-7
V gene: TRBV4-2
D gene: NA

CDR3 DNA: TGTGCCAGCAGTTACTCGGGACAGGGGGCAAATGAGCAGTTCTTC
CDR3 protein: CASSYSGQGANEQFF
clone size: NA
J gene: TRBJ2-1
V gene: TRBV6-5
D gene: TRBD1

CDR3 DNA: TGTGCCAGCAGCTTAGATGCAGGCCCCTACGAGCAGTACTTC
CDR3 protein: CASSLDAGPYEQYF
clone size: NA
J gene: TRBJ2-7
V gene: TRBV7-2
D gene: NA

CDR3 DNA: TGTGCCTGGAGTGTACGGGGGTCCAGGGGGACTGAAGCTTTCTTT
CDR3 protein: CAWSVRGSRGTEAFF
clone size: NA
J gene: TRBJ1-1
V gene: TRBV30
D gene: TRBD1

CDR3 DNA: TGTGCCAGCTCACCACCGAAACCTTCCTACGCTGAAGCTTTCTTT
CDR3 protein: CASSPPKPSYAEAFF
clone size: NA
J gene: TRBJ1-1
V gene: TRBV18
D gene: NA

CDR3 DNA: TGTGCTAGTGGACAGGGGTCTGGAAACACCATATATTTT
CDR3 protein: CASGQGSGNTIYF
clone size: NA
J gene: TRBJ1-3
V gene: TRBV12-5
D gene: TRBD1

CDR3 DNA: TGTGCCAGCTCGACCATGGTTTCACCCCTCCACTTT
CDR3 protein: CASSTMVSPLHF
clone size: NA
J gene: TRBJ1-6
V gene: TRBV18
D gene: NA

CDR3 DNA: TGTGCCAGCAGCTTAAGGGCTCCGGGACAGTCATACGAGCAGTACTTC
CDR3 protein: CASSLRAPGQSYEQYF
clone size: NA
J gene: TRBJ2-7
V gene: TRBV7-8
D gene: TRBD1

CDR3 DNA: TGTGCCTGGAGTGTCCTCCACACGGGGTTCGGAAACACCATATATTTT
CDR3 protein: CAWSVLHTGFGNTIYF
clone size: NA
J gene: TRBJ1-3
V gene: TRBV30
D gene: NA

CDR3 DNA: TGTGCCATCAGTGGACTAGCGGGAGAGGAAGGTACGCAGTATTTT
CDR3 protein: CAISGLAGEEGTQYF
clone size: NA
J gene: TRBJ2-3
V gene: TRBV10-3
D gene: TRBD2

CDR3 DNA: TGTGCTAGTGGAAGGCAACCCTACGAGCAGTACTTC
CDR3 protein: CASGRQPYEQYF
clone size: NA
J gene: TRBJ2-7
V gene: TRBV12-5
D gene: NA

CDR3 DNA: TGCGCCAGCAGCTTGGGTAGCGGGAGCTACGAGCAGTACTTC
CDR3 protein: CASSLGSGSYEQYF
clone size: NA
J gene: TRBJ2-7
V gene: TRBV5-1
D gene: TRBD2

CDR3 DNA: TGTGCCTGGACAGGTGGAGAGACCCAGTACTTC
CDR3 protein: CAWTGGETQYF
clone size: NA
J gene: TRBJ2-5
V gene: TRBV30
D gene: NA